The 8 T cell receptor beta chains in this list originate from one sample, sequenced in a study of blood T cell repertoires in COVID-19. Libraries were prepared by immunoSEQ multiplex PCR; TCRdb keeps only in-frame clonotypes and omits some of them. The sample contains 130,000 or so clones, approximately 85% of which appear only once. The specimen was peripheral blood. The receptors originated from a human donor in a cohort sampled during active COVID-19.

The gene calls are TRBV5-5 and TRBJ2-3; the match to TRBD1 covers 9 bases. With 2 bases clipped from V and 2 bases from J, the junction kept 3 bases outside the gene matches. CDR1 is SGHKS and CDR2 is YYEKEE in the germline V gene (reference sequence). This CDR3 region has 15 residues. CDR3 nucleotides: TGTGCCAGCAGCTTTGGGACAGGGAACACAGATACGCAGTATTTT. Translation: CASSFGTGNTDTQYF. Full variable domain (rest looked up from reference TRBV5-5 and TRBJ2-3): DAGVTQSPTHLIKTRGQQVTLRCSPISGHKSVSWYQQVLGQGPQFIFQYYEKEERGRGNFPDRFSARQFPNYSSELNVNALLLGDSALYLCASSFGTGNTDTQYFGPGTRLTVL.

The genes are TRBV6-6 and TRBJ2-7; 11 bases map to TRBD2. Per germline, CDR1 MNHNY and CDR2 SVGAGI (reference sequence). J lost 0 bases, V lost 6 bases, and 7 bases had no gene match. The CDR3 is 16 amino acids. CDR3 nucleotides: TGTGCCAGCAGACATAGCGGGGGGGCGACCTCCTACGAGCAGTACTTC. This encodes CASRHSGGATSYEQYF.

The J gene is TRBJ2-1, the V gene TRBV5-1; TRBD2 agrees at 14 bases. With V trimmed by 0 bases and J by 5 bases, 7 bases remained unmatched. The CDR3 has 18 residues. CDR1 is SGHRS and CDR2 is YFSETQ in the germline V gene. CDR3 in amino acids: CASSLAGLAGAGDNEQFF. For the CDR3, the DNA is TGCGCCAGCAGCTTGGCGGGACTAGCGGGGGCTGGGGACAATGAGCAGTTCTTC.

The chain couples TRBV3-1 (or the pseudogene TRBV3-2) to TRBJ2-5; the D gene is possibly TRBD1 (6 bases). Trimming removed 8 bases at V and 2 bases at J, with 9 bases between. CDR1 LGHDT and CDR2 YNNKEL come from the germline V gene (reference sequence). This CDR3 is 12 amino acids long. The CDR3, as DNA: TGTGCCAGCCGACAGGAACAAGAGACCCAGTACTTC. Its translation is CASRQEQETQYF.

The chain is built from TRBV9 and TRBJ2-4; the D is unclear. Germline V lookup: CDR1 SGDLS, CDR2 YYNGEE. V was cut by 8 bases and J by 0 bases, with 9 bases left in between. The CDR3 consists of 13 residues. The CDR3 region is CASGVLAKNIQYF. For the CDR3, the DNA is TGTGCCAGTGGAGTCCTAGCCAAAAACATTCAGTACTTC.

To note about this clone: Distinct nucleotide sequences in the sample also encode this CDR3. The chain carries TRBV5-1 and TRBJ2-2, with 7 bases fitting TRBD1. This CDR3 spans 15 amino acids. CDR1 is SGHRS, CDR2 YFSETQ, per germline. V was pared by 0 bases and J by 1 base, with 0 bases of the junction left unmatched. The CDR3 region is CASSLGQGNTGELFF. In nucleotides, the CDR3 is TGCGCCAGCAGCTTGGGACAGGGGAACACCGGGGAGCTGTTTTTT.

V and J are TRBV7-9 and TRBJ1-5; 12 positions match TRBD1. This CDR3 has 16 amino acids. V was pared by 5 bases and J by 5 bases, with 7 bases of the junction left unmatched. CDR1 is SEHNR and CDR2 is FQNEAQ in the germline V gene (reference sequence). The CDR3 DNA follows: TGTGCCAGCAGCATAACCGGGACAGGGGGCCATCAGCCCCAGCATTTT. Its translation is CASSITGTGGHQPQHF.

V usage is TRBV27 and J usage is TRBJ2-7; a weak D match, TRBD2 (6 bases). The germline gives CDR1 MNHEY, CDR2 SMNVEV (reference sequence). Trimming took off 8 bases at V and 3 bases at J, with 14 bases between the two ends. This CDR3 is built from 13 residues. The CDR3 bases are TGTGCCAGCGGACGACTAGACCTCTACGAGCAGTACTTC. It is translated as CASGRLDLYEQYF.